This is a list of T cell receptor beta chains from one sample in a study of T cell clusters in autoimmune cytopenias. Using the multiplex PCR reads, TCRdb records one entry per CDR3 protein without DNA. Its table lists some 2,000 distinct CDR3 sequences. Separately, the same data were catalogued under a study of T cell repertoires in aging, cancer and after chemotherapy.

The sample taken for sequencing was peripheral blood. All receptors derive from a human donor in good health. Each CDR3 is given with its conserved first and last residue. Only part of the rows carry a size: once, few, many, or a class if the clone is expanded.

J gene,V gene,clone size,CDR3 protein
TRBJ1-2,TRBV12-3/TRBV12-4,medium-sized,CASSFPRDYGYTF
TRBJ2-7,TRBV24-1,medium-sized,CATSDPLQEANEQYF
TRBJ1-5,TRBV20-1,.,CSARAGTGDVQPQHF
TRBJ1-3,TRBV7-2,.,CASSESSDSGNTIYF
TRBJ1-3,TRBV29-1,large,CSVGWLSPDLTIYF
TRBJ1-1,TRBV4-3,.,CASSQLRVSTEAFF
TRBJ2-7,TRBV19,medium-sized,CASSLRDMDYEQYF
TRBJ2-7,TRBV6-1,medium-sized,CASSEETGGSYEQYF
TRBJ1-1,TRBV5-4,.,CASSLGQGATEAFF
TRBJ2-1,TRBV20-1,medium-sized,CSARDGTSPYNEQFF
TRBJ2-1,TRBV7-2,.,CASSSSGGAYNEQFF
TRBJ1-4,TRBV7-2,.,CASSSDFANEKLFF
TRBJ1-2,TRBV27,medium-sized,CASSFPSGYGYTF
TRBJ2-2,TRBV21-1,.,CASSTIQGAHGTGELFF
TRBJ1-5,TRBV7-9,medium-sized,CASSAGTNNQPQHF
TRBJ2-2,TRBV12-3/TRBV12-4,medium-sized,CASSSGTGGTGELFF
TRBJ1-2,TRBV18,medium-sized,CASSPPGQGAADYGYTF
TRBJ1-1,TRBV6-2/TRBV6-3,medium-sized,CASSYQDRDTEAFF
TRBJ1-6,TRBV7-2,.,CASSYSENSPLHF
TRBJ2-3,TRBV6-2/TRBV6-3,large,CASSYAMRADTQYF
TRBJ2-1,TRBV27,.,CASSLGGTSRHNEQFF
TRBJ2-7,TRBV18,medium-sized,CASSPPGTGVLYEQYF
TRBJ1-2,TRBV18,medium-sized,CASSPVRNYGYTF
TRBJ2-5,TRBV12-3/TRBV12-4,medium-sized,CASSLGGGPQQETQYF
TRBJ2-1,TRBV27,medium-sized,CASSLSGGQSSYNEQFF
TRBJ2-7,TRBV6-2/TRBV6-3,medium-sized,CASSLPAGVSYEQYF
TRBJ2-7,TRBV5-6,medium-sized,CASSLVATGGIEQYF
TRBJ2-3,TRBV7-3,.,CASSFGGFNTDTQYF
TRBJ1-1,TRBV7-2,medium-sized,CASETDANHQAFF
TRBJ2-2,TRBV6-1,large,CASSEYGIGELFF
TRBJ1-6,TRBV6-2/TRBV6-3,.,CASSYSIRRLNSPLHF
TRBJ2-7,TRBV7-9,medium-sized,CASSQDRNEQYF
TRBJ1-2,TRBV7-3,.,CASSSEDGNGYTF
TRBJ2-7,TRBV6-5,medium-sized,CASGPCLGCEQYF
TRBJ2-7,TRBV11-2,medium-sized,CASSLVEGLSYEQYF
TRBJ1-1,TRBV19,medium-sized,CASSIGTTTEAFF
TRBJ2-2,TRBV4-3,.,CASSQTTSPGELFF
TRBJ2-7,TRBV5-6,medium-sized,CASSWDPNEQYF
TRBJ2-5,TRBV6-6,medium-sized,CASTDTGIGETQYF
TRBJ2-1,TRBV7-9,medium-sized,CASSFPEVNKQFF
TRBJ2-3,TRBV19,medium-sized,CASSRLAGGPGDTQYF
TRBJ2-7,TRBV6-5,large,CASSDGGRPYEQYF
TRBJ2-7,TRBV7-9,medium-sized,CASSPYRVGYEQYF
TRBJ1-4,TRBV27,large,CASSSNRASNEKLFF